Sequencing of this T cell receptor (beta chain) was carried out in a study of human T cells and chemical hapten exposure. Time point indicated: patch test 1, 2 weeks after DPC sensitization. As to treatment: therapeutic diphenylcyclopropenone sensitization with weekly scalp DPC. Of note for this clonotype: The conserved final phenylalanine or tryptophan is absent from the CDR3, which likely points to a read error.

CDR3 size: 14 residues. V was trimmed by 10 bases and J by 6 bases, leaving 19 bases between them. CDR1 is SNHLY and CDR2 is FYNNEI in the germline V gene. One entry per CDR3 protein results from TCRdb running MiXCR on the RACE reads. The data show 120,000 or so distinct CDR3 sequences, approximately 13% seen once. The material sequenced was whole blood, taken in connection with sensitization to the hapten diphenylcyclopropenone (DPC). V and J are TRBV2 and TRBJ2-1, with D possibly being TRBD2 (5 bases). This receptor was obtained from a man younger than 35 with alopecia areata. Some clones in this sample may be carry-over from other donors' samples. CDR3 residues: CAIIRGMRSNEQFS. For the CDR3, the DNA is TGTGCCATCATCCGGGGTATGAGGAGCAATGAGCAGTTCTCC.